The sequence of this T cell receptor beta chain was determined in a study of blood T cell repertoires in COVID-19. Study at large: The samples span acute and convalescent COVID-19 from the United States, Italy and Spain. Nucleic acid was either cDNA or gDNA, and it came from T cells, B-cell-depleted T cells, or PBMCs.

The germline gives CDR1 SGHRS, CDR2 YFSETQ. V was clipped by 4 bases and J by 1 base; unmatched bases: 5. The CDR3 sequence is 15 residues long. How the authors handled the data: Cell counts per sample came from amplifying reference gene primers. Profiling relied on immunoSEQ multiplex PCR, and the TCRdb table lists in-frame clones only, not all of them. V and J calls and clone size come straight from that table; D and trimming were deduced from the DNA. Of just under 30,000 clones in the sample, 80% to 90% were seen once. Sequences were obtained from peripheral blood. The chain recombines TRBV5-1 with TRBJ2-1; 7 bases fit TRBD2. The TCR sequence derives from an elderly man with acute or convalescent COVID-19. The DNA of the CDR3 is TGCGCCAGCAGCCCCGTAGCGGGTTCCTACAATGAGCAGTTCTTC. It translates to CASSPVAGSYNEQFF.